This entry features one TCR beta chain sequence. The data are from a study of blood T cell repertoires in COVID-19. Sequencing was performed with immunoSEQ multiplex PCR; in TCRdb, only in-frame clones are kept and a portion is missing. The sample includes 150,000 to 200,000 clones, 89% of them seen just once. Germline V lookup: CDR1 KGHSH, CDR2 LQKENI. The CDR3 has 15 amino acids. Trimming took 0 bases from V and 7 from J, leaving 13 bases between them. The TCR comes from a woman under 30 who had recovered from COVID-19. The source material was PBMCs or T cells enriched from blood (not recorded which). The chain joins TRBV18 to TRBJ2-1, with D maybe TRBD2 (7 bases). The CDR3 sequence: CASSPPGGPGNEQFF. Here the CDR3 DNA reads TGTGCCAGCTCACCACCCGGGGGGCCCGGGAATGAGCAGTTCTTC.